This T cell receptor (beta chain) was sequenced in a study of T cell repertoires in aging, cancer and after chemotherapy. This clonotype came up a few times. What it binds is not known. Findings and caveats of the study: Healthy donors lost TCR diversity with age mainly through richness, cancer patients through richness and evenness. Hematological cancer patients had lymphoid organ infiltration that may impair thymic emigration or T cell expansion.

The template was genomic DNA from peripheral blood, not RNA. This CDR3 region has 16 residues. Germline loops: CDR1 SEHNR, CDR2 FQNEAQ (reference sequence). The V gene lost 1 base and the J gene lost 4 bases, with 13 bases spanning the gap. Multiplex touch-down PCR with TRB-A/B primers amplified rearranged V-D-J TRB sequences. TCRdb analysed the multiplex PCR reads with MiXCR anew, one entry per CDR3 protein. The table lists several thousand distinct CDR3 sequences, approximately 30% of them singletons. The source is a human donor with a blood cancer. The material sequenced was blood. The chain employs TRBV7-9 and TRBJ1-4; D is perhaps TRBD1 (5 bases). CDR3 bases: TGTGCCAGCAGCTTAGTATTCCGGGGCCGTAATGAAAAACTGTTTTTT. Its protein product is CASSLVFRGRNEKLFF.